Listed here are 28 T cell receptor beta chains from one sample, sequenced in a study of monozygotic twins with cystic fibrosis. Method: immunoSEQ multiplex PCR; TCRdb's copy keeps in-frame clones and lacks some. The table includes approximately 7,200 clones, about 93% detected once. Sample: blood. The receptors were sampled from a boy aged 2 to 10 with cystic fibrosis.

The V call is TRBV7-2, the J call TRBJ2-5, with 7 bases that match TRBD2. The length of the CDR3 is 13 residues. V dropped 5 bases and J dropped 5; count of bases not matched to a gene: 5. The germline CDR1 and CDR2 sequences are SGHTA and FQGNSA. This CDR3 reads CASSQPGGETQYF. The DNA for the CDR3 is TGTGCCAGCAGCCAGCCCGGGGGGGAGACCCAGTACTTC.

The chain joins TRBV14 to TRBJ2-1, with a weak D call TRBD2 (6 bases). V was clipped by 5 bases and J by 12 bases, with 17 bases between them. Germline V gives CDR1 SGHDN, CDR2 FVKESK. This CDR3 has 13 amino acids. CDR3 bases: TGTGCCAGCAGCTCAATGGCGGGAACTCCGCAGTTCTTC. Its translation: CASSSMAGTPQFF.

V is TRBV7-2 and J is TRBJ1-1, with D tentatively TRBD1 (6 bases). The germline CDR1 and CDR2 sequences are SGHTA and FQGNSA. V was pared by 5 bases and J by 1 base, with 17 bases between. CDR3 length equals 16 residues. CDR3 region: CASSPRGEAPNTEAFF. The CDR3 DNA reads as TGTGCCAGCAGCCCAAGGGGGGAGGCCCCGAACACTGAAGCTTTCTTT. The variable domain in full, with the rest retrieved from reference TRBV7-2 and TRBJ1-1, is GAGVSQSPSNKVTEKGKDVELRCDPISGHTALYWYRQSLGQGLEFLIYFQGNSAPDKSGLPSDRFSAERTGGSVSTLTIQRTQQEDSAVYLCASSPRGEAPNTEAFFGQGTRLTVV.

The chain carries TRBV7-9 and TRBJ1-2; D perhaps matches TRBD1 (5 bases). V gave up 4 bases and J gave up 6 bases, with 15 bases separating them. The CDR3 runs to 14 residues. The germline CDR1 and CDR2 sequences are SEHNR and FQNEAQ (reference sequence). CDR3 loop: CASSWGRGKDGYTF. DNA of the CDR3: TGTGCCAGCAGCTGGGGTAGGGGAAAAGATGGCTACACCTTC.

In this sample, this clone turned up once. The CDR3 DNA is TGTGCCAGTAGCAGGGGGAGCAATCAGCCCCAGCATTTT. Translated: CASSRGSNQPQHF. J is TRBJ1-5 and V is TRBV19, with 7 nucleotides matching TRBD1. This CDR3 has 13 residues. Germline assignment: CDR1 LNHDA and CDR2 SQIVND (reference sequence). After removal of 6 bases from V and 1 base from J, the junction contained 0 bases not matched to a gene.

This rearrangement joins TRBV23-1 to TRBJ1-5; D unresolved. TRBV23-1 is classed as an ORF, of uncertain function. With 3 bases removed from V and 0 bases from J, the gap between germline ends came to 21 bases. This CDR3 region has 19 residues. CDR3 residues: CASSHCLVSRYDSNQPQHF. In DNA, the CDR3 is TGCGCCAGCAGTCACTGCCTAGTTTCCCGATATGATAGCAATCAGCCCCAGCATTTT.

The V and J genes are TRBV6-1 and TRBJ2-2; no firm D call. The CDR3 has 13 residues. Looked up from germline, CDR1 is MNHNS and CDR2 is SASEGT. Trimming cost V 8 bases and J 1 base, with 8 bases left between them. The chain's CDR3 is CASLNRNTGELFF. CDR3 sequence (DNA): TGTGCCAGCTTAAACAGGAACACCGGGGAGCTGTTTTTT.

The chain uses TRBV4-1 and TRBJ2-3, with D uncertain. CDR1 and CDR2 (germline): MGHRA, YSYEKL. V was cut by 0 bases and J by 2 bases, with 6 bases left in between. This CDR3 contains 14 residues. The CDR3 region is CASSQDQNTDTQYF. As DNA, the CDR3 is TGCGCCAGCAGCCAAGATCAGAACACAGATACGCAGTATTTT.

The V gene is TRBV7-2, the J gene TRBJ2-3, with no clear D. From germline, CDR1 is SGHTA and CDR2 FQGNSA. Between the trimmed V and J ends, which lost 1 base and 8 bases, there was a span of 1 base. This CDR3 is built from 10 residues. The CDR3 here is CASSLGTQYF. CDR3 coding DNA: TGTGCCAGCAGCTTAGGTACGCAGTATTTT. The whole variable domain, remainder taken from reference TRBV7-2 and TRBJ2-3, is GAGVSQSPSNKVTEKGKDVELRCDPISGHTALYWYRQSLGQGLEFLIYFQGNSAPDKSGLPSDRFSAERTGGSVSTLTIQRTQQEDSAVYLCASSLGTQYFGPGTRLTVL.

The chain recombines TRBV25-1 with TRBJ1-2; D remains unclear. CDR1 MGHDK and CDR2 SYGVNS come from the germline V gene. V lost 4 bases, J lost 4 bases, and 19 bases lay in between. This CDR3 comprises 16 residues. The CDR3 bases are TGTGCCAGCAGTGGACCGACCTCGACCGAGTTCTATGGCTACACCTTC. Its protein product is CASSGPTSTEFYGYTF.

The chain joins TRBV7-3 to TRBJ1-1; 12 bases line up with TRBD1. V shed 2 bases and J 6 bases; nucleotides not matched to a gene: 1. CDR1 is SGHTA, CDR2 FQGTGA, per germline. This CDR3 contains 14 residues. The CDR3 here is CASSLGTGGPEAFF. CDR3 DNA: TGTGCCAGCAGCTTAGGGACAGGGGGCCCTGAAGCTTTCTTT.

The CDR3 loop is CASSETGAKNIQYF. The DNA of the CDR3 is TGTGCCAGCAGCGAAACAGGGGCCAAAAACATTCAGTACTTC. V and J are TRBV9 and TRBJ2-4, with D perhaps TRBD1 (6 bases). Trimming took off 3 bases at V and 1 base at J, with 8 bases between the two ends. Germline assignment: CDR1 SGDLS and CDR2 YYNGEE. This CDR3 contains 14 residues.

The chain uses TRBV4-1 and TRBJ1-5; TRBD1 might be the D (5 bases). The CDR3 loop spans 16 amino acids. V gave up 3 bases and J gave up 5 bases, with 17 bases separating them. Germline V gene sequence: CDR1 MGHRA, CDR2 YSYEKL. DNA for the CDR3: TGCGCCAGCAGCCAGGGCGCGGGGGGAATTCATCAGCCCCAGCATTTT. It yields the protein CASSQGAGGIHQPQHF.

The genes are TRBV2 and TRBJ2-1; no clear D gene. This CDR3 region has 9 residues. Germline V gives CDR1 SNHLY, CDR2 FYNNEI. Deletions cut 8 bases from V and 9 bases from J, with 5 bases between. The CDR3 region is CASGGEQFF. CDR3 in DNA: TGTGCCAGCGGTGGTGAGCAGTTCTTC.

This chain uses TRBV9 with TRBJ1-6; TRBD1 is a possible D gene (5 bases). The V end lost 1 base, the J end lost 7 bases, and 12 bases lay between the germline ends. The CDR3 loop spans 15 amino acids. Per the germline V gene, CDR1 is SGDLS and CDR2 is YYNGEE. The CDR3 region has the DNA TGTGCCAGCAGCGTAAGCTGGGGCCCGAATTCACCCCTCCACTTT. It is translated as CASSVSWGPNSPLHF. Variable domain in full (rest from reference TRBV9 and TRBJ1-6): DSGVTQTPKHLITATGQRVTLRCSPRSGDLSVYWYQQSLDQGLQFLIQYYNGEERAKGNILERFSAQQFPDLHSELNLSSLELGDSALYFCASSVSWGPNSPLHFGNGTRLTVT.

This rearrangement joins TRBV6-1 to TRBJ1-5; D perhaps matches TRBD1 (5 bases). The germline V gene encodes CDR1 MNHNS and CDR2 SASEGT. This CDR3 contains 14 residues. V was clipped by 7 bases and J by 0 bases, with 10 bases between them. The CDR3, as DNA: TGTGCCAGCAAGGGACTTTATAGCAATCAGCCCCAGCATTTT. It encodes CASKGLYSNQPQHF.

The rearrangement links TRBV7-9 to TRBJ1-1, with D maybe TRBD1 (5 bases). The CDR3 is 15 amino acids. V lost 4 bases and J 1 base, leaving 13 bases between the germline ends. The germline V gene encodes CDR1 SEHNR and CDR2 FQNEAQ (reference sequence). CDR3 in DNA: TGTGCCAGCAGCTCCAAGATCAGGGAGAACACTGAAGCTTTCTTT. Amino acid sequence: CASSSKIRENTEAFF.

The rearrangement links TRBV6-5 to TRBJ2-7; 12 bases are shared with TRBD1. There are 15 residues in the CDR3. Germline loops: CDR1 MNHEY, CDR2 SVGAGI. V shed 4 bases, J shed 2 bases, and the junction held 3 bases outside the gene matches. This chain's CDR3 is CASSSGTGGPYEQYF. CDR3 coding DNA: TGTGCCAGCAGTTCCGGGACAGGGGGCCCCTACGAGCAGTACTTC.

The J gene is TRBJ2-2, the V gene TRBV6-4; D unclear. Germline-derived CDR1 and CDR2 are MRHNA and SNTAGT. V was clipped by 3 bases and J by 0 bases, with 5 bases between them. The CDR3 totals 14 residues. The DNA for the CDR3 is TGTGCCAGCAGTGAAGGGCCGAACACCGGGGAGCTGTTTTTT. Protein: CASSEGPNTGELFF.

The chain employs TRBV5-1 and TRBJ2-6; 9 bases agree with TRBD2. This CDR3 spans 16 amino acids. The V and J ends lost 4 bases and 0 bases, in that order; junction bases with no gene match: 2. From germline, CDR1 is SGHRS and CDR2 YFSETQ. DNA for the CDR3: TGCGCCAGCAGCGCGACTAGCGGCTCTGGGGCCAACGTCCTGACTTTC. Residues: CASSATSGSGANVLTF.

V is TRBV5-1 and J is TRBJ1-2; D may be TRBD1 (6 bases). CDR3 length: 13 residues. V lost 0 bases and J 6 bases, leaving 9 bases between the germline ends. Germline V gene sequence: CDR1 SGHRS, CDR2 YFSETQ. The CDR3, as DNA: TGCGCCAGCAGCTTGGACAGGGCGAATGGCTACACCTTC. It specifies CASSLDRANGYTF.

This clone appeared once. The chain links TRBV29-1 to TRBJ2-2; D remains ambiguous. CDR1 SQVTM and CDR2 ANQGSEA come from the germline V gene. Deletions cut 7 bases from V and 3 bases from J, with 12 bases between. CDR3 size: 13 residues. The CDR3 loop is CSATRRDTGELFF. Here the CDR3 DNA reads TGCAGCGCCACGCGTAGGGACACCGGGGAGCTGTTTTTT.

This clone has only one observation. This rearrangement joins TRBV6-5 to TRBJ1-2; TRBD1 is a possible D gene (5 bases). The CDR3 is made up of 16 amino acids. The germline V gene encodes CDR1 MNHEY and CDR2 SVGAGI. V was trimmed by 2 bases and J by 7 bases, leaving 20 bases between them. Here the CDR3 DNA reads TGTGCCAGCAGTTACGCTCCTAAAGGGGCGCGGGGTGGCTACACCTTC. Translating gives CASSYAPKGARGGYTF.

The V and J genes are TRBV7-6 and TRBJ2-7; 7 positions agree with TRBD1. Germline loops: CDR1 SGHVS, CDR2 FNYEAQ. The CDR3 loop spans 14 amino acids. V lost 5 bases to trimming and J lost 0 bases; unmatched junction nucleotides: 4. CDR3 sequence: CASSADRDSYEQYF. CDR3 DNA sequence: TGTGCCAGCAGCGCAGACAGGGACTCCTACGAGCAGTACTTC.

This rearrangement joins TRBV5-4 to TRBJ2-1, with 10 bases identical to TRBD1. Germline V CDR1 and CDR2: SGHNT, YYREEE (reference sequence). CDR3 length equals 15 residues. V gave up 3 bases and J gave up 6 bases; unmatched junction bases: 6. CDR3 coding DNA: TGTGCCAGCAGCTCCCAGACAGGGGGCCGCAATGAGCAGTTCTTC. It is translated as CASSSQTGGRNEQFF.

This chain uses TRBV19 with TRBJ2-1; 9 bases match TRBD2. Germline lookup yields CDR1 LNHDA and CDR2 SQIVND (reference sequence). CDR3 length equals 15 residues. V trimming: 5 bases; J trimming: 5 bases; junction bases outside the gene matches: 7. The CDR3 loop reads CASSPRLAAHNEQFF. Here the CDR3 DNA reads TGTGCCAGTAGTCCCCGACTAGCGGCGCACAATGAGCAGTTCTTC.

The chain combines TRBV27 with TRBJ1-2; possibly TRBD1 for D (5 bases). Per the germline V gene, CDR1 is MNHEY and CDR2 is SMNVEV (reference sequence). The CDR3 totals 15 residues. Trimming removed 0 bases at V and 5 bases at J, with 13 bases between. The CDR3 nucleotides are TGTGCCAGCAGTTTATCGGAAGGGACGGCGTATGGCTACACCTTC. This translates into CASSLSEGTAYGYTF.

The rearrangement links TRBV19 to TRBJ1-1, with 11 bases identical to TRBD1. Germline V CDR1 and CDR2: LNHDA, SQIVND (reference sequence). The CDR3 has 18 amino acids. The J segment lost 6 bases and the V segment lost 7 bases, leaving 19 bases of the junction unmatched. CDR3 residues: CASNPRTWDRGNGAEAFF. The DNA of the CDR3 is TGTGCCAGTAACCCCCGCACCTGGGACAGGGGGAATGGGGCTGAAGCTTTCTTT.